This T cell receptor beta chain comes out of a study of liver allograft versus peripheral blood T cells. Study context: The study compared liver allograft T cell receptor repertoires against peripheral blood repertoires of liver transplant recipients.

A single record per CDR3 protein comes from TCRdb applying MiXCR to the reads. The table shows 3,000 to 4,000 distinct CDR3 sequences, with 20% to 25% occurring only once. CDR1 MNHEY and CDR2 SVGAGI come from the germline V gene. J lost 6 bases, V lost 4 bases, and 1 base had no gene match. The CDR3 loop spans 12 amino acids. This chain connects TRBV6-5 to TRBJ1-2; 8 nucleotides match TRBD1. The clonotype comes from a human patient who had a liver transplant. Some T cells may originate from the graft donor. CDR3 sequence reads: CASSSGGDGYTF. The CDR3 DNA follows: TGTGCCAGCAGTTCAGGGGGCGATGGCTACACCTTC.